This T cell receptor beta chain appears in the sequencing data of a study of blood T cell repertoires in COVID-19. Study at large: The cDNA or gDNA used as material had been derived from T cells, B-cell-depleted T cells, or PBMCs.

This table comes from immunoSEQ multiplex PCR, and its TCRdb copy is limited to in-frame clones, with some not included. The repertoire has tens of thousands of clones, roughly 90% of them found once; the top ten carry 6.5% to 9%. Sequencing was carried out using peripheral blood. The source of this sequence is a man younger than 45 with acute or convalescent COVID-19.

The CDR3 DNA reads as TGTGCCAGCAGCCCTAGAGAAGTAAGCGGGAGGAGGAATGAGCAGTTCTTC. Translation gives CASSPREVSGRRNEQFF. This chain links TRBV9 with TRBJ2-1, with 9 nucleotides matching TRBD2. The J segment lost 7 bases and the V segment lost 4 bases, leaving 15 bases of the junction unmatched. The CDR3 covers 17 residues. Germline V CDR1 and CDR2: SGDLS, YYNGEE.